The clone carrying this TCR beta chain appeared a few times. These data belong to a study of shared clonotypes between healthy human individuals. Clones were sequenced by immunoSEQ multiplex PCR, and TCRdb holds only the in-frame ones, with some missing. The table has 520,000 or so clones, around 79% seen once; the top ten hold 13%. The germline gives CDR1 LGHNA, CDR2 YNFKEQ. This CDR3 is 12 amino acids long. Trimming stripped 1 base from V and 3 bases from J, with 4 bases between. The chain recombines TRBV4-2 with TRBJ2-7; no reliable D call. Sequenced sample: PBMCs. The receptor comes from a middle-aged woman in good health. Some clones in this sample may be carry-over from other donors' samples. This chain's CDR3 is CASSQGNYEQYF. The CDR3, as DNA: TGTGCCAGCAGCCAAGGGAACTACGAGCAGTACTTC.